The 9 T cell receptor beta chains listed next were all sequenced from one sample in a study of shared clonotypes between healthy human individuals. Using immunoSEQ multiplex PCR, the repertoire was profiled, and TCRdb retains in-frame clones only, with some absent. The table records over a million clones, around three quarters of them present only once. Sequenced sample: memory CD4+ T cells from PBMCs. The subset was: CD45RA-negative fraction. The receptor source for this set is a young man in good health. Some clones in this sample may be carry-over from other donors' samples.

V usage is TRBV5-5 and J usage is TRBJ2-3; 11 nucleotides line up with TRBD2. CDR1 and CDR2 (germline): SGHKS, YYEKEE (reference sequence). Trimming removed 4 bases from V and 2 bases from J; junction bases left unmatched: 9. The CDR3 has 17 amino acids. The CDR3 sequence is CASSQFNSGRATDTQYF. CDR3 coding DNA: TGTGCCAGCAGCCAGTTTAATAGCGGGAGGGCCACAGATACGCAGTATTTT.

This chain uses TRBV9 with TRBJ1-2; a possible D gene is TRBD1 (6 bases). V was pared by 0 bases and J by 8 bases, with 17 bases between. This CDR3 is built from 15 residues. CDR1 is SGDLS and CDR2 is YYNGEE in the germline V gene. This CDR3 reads CASSVGRTRGEGYTF. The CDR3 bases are TGTGCCAGCAGCGTAGGCCGGACTAGGGGGGAAGGCTACACCTTC. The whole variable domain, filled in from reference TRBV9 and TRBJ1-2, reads DSGVTQTPKHLITATGQRVTLRCSPRSGDLSVYWYQQSLDQGLQFLIQYYNGEERAKGNILERFSAQQFPDLHSELNLSSLELGDSALYFCASSVGRTRGEGYTFGSGTRLTVV.

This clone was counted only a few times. CDR3 protein: CASSSGRGTGNTIYF. Written as DNA, the CDR3 is TGTGCCAGCAGCTCCGGGAGGGGGACTGGAAACACCATATATTTT. V usage is TRBV11-2 and J usage is TRBJ1-3; D possibly corresponds to TRBD1 (6 bases). The CDR3 is 15 residues long. In germline, CDR1 is SGHAT, CDR2 FQNNGV. V lost 4 bases, J lost 2 bases, and 12 bases lay in between.

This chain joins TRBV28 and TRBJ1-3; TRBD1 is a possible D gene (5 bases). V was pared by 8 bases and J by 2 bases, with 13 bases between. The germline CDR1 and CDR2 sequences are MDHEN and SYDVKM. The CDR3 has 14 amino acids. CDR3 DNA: TGTGCCAGCCTACCCGGGACGGCTGGAAACACCATATATTTT. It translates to CASLPGTAGNTIYF.

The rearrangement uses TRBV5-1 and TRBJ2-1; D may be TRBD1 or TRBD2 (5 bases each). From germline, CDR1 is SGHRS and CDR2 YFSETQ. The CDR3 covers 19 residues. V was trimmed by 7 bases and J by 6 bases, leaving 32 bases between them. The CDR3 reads CASSEPQYAWGTKPNEQFF. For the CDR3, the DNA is TGCGCCAGCTCGGAGCCGCAGTACGCTTGGGGGACGAAGCCCAATGAGCAGTTCTTC. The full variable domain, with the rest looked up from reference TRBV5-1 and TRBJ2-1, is KAGVTQTPRYLIKTRGQQVTLSCSPISGHRSVSWYQQTPGQGLQFLFEYFSETQRNKGNFPGRFSGRQFSNSRSEMNVSTLELGDSALYLCASSEPQYAWGTKPNEQFFGPGTRLTVL.

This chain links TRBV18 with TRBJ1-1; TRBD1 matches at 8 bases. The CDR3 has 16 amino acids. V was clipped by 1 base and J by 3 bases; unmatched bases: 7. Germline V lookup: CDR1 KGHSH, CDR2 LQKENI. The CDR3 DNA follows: TGTGCCAGCTCACCACTCGACAGGGGACGGGACACTGAAGCTTTCTTT. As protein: CASSPLDRGRDTEAFF.

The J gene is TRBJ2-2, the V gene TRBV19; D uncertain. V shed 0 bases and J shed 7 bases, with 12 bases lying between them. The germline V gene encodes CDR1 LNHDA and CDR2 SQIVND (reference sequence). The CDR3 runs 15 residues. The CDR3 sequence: CASSIESLYDGELFF. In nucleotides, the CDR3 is TGTGCCAGTAGTATAGAATCCCTCTACGACGGGGAGCTGTTTTTT.

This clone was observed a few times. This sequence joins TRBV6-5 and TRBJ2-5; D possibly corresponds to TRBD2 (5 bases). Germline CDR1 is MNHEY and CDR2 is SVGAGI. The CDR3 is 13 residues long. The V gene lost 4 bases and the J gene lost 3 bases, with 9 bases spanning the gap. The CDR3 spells CASSFPGKETQYF. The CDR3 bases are TGTGCCAGCAGTTTTCCGGGGAAAGAGACCCAGTACTTC.

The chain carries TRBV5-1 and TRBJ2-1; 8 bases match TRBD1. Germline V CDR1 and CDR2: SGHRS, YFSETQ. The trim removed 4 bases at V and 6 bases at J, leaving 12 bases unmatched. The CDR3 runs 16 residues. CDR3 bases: TGCGCCAGCAGCGTTTATTCCGGGACAGGAATCAATGAGCAGTTCTTC. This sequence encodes CASSVYSGTGINEQFF.